Below, 5 T cell receptor beta chains from the same sample are listed, as sequenced in a study of T cells after yellow fever vaccination (dated by TCRdb to 2018 to 2020). The library was made by 5' RACE. The sequencer was an Illumina HiSeq 2500. TCRdb cleaned the public reads at Q25 with fastp, built clones with MiXCR and kept in-frame beta chains. Identical CDR3 protein sequences are pooled into one entry, listed with their most common genes and DNA. A total of around 72,000 distinct CDR3 sequences appear in this sample, about 7.7% of them only once. Approximately 28% of the sample is taken by the ten largest. Taken with the paper, the label for treatment or condition translates to: live attenuated yellow fever vaccine strain. The sequencing used CD8+ T cells sorted from PBMCs, collected 9 to 11 days after the first yellow fever vaccination. These receptors originate from a man in his late teens or twenties who received the YFV17D yellow fever vaccine.

At least ten counts were recorded for this clonotype. V is TRBV2 and J is TRBJ1-1; maybe TRBD1 (5 bases). V gave up 6 bases and J gave up 5 bases, with 13 bases separating them. Germline CDR1 SNHLY, CDR2 FYNNEI. This CDR3 spans 13 amino acids. CDR3 in DNA: TGTGCCAGCAGCTGGGGGGTGAGGACTGAAGCTTTCTTT. Translated: CASSWGVRTEAFF.

This clonotype was recorded at least ten times. The chain joins TRBV12-3 or TRBV12-4 to TRBJ2-7; D not certain. Trimming removed 8 bases at V and 4 bases at J, with 6 bases between. This CDR3 contains 10 residues. CDR3 protein: CASGSYEQYF. CDR3 coding DNA: TGTGCCAGCGGATCGTACGAGCAGTACTTC.

This clonotype was detected ten times or more. V gene TRBV5-1 combines with J gene TRBJ2-7, with 10 bases identical to TRBD1. Germline lookup yields CDR1 SGHRS and CDR2 YFSETQ. Losses at the gene ends were 4 bases for V and 0 bases for J; bases not matched to a gene: 13. The CDR3 is 18 residues long. The CDR3 DNA sequence: TGCGCCAGCAGCCGCGGGACAGGGGCCCAACCCAGCTCCTACGAGCAGTACTTC. It translates to CASSRGTGAQPSSYEQYF.

The chain combines TRBV19 with TRBJ2-5, with 7 bases matching TRBD2. The CDR3 loop spans 16 amino acids. CDR1 LNHDA and CDR2 SQIVND come from the germline V gene (reference sequence). The trim removed 7 bases at V and 4 bases at J, leaving 15 bases unmatched. In DNA, the CDR3 is TGTGCCAGTACCACAAGAGGGACCTCGGGGGGAGAGACCCAGTACTTC. Its protein product is CASTTRGTSGGETQYF.

At least ten counts were recorded for this clonotype. The rearrangement links TRBV3-1 to TRBJ2-7; tentative D call: TRBD2 (6 bases). This CDR3 has 14 residues. The V gene lost 1 base and the J gene lost 3 bases, with 10 bases spanning the gap. Germline CDR1 is LGHDT and CDR2 is YNNKEL (reference sequence). DNA for the CDR3: TGTGCCAGCAGCCAAGGTCGGCGGGACTACGAGCAGTACTTC. Amino acid sequence: CASSQGRRDYEQYF.